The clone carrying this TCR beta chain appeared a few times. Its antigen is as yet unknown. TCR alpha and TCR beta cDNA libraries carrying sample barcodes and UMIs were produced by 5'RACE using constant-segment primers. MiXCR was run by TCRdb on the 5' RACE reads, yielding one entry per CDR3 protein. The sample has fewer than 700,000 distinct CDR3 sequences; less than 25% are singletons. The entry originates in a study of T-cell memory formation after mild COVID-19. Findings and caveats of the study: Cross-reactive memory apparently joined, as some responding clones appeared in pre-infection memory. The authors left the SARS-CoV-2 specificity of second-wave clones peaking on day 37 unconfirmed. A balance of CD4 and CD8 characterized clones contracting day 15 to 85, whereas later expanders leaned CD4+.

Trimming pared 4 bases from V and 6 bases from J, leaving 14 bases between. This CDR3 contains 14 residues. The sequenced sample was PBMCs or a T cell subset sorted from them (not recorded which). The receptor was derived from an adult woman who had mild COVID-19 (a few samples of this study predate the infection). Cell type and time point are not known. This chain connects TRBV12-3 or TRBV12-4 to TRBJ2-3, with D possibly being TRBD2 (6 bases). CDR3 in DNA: TGTGCCAGCAGTTATGGGACGGGAGCCGATACGCAGTATTTT. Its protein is CASSYGTGADTQYF.